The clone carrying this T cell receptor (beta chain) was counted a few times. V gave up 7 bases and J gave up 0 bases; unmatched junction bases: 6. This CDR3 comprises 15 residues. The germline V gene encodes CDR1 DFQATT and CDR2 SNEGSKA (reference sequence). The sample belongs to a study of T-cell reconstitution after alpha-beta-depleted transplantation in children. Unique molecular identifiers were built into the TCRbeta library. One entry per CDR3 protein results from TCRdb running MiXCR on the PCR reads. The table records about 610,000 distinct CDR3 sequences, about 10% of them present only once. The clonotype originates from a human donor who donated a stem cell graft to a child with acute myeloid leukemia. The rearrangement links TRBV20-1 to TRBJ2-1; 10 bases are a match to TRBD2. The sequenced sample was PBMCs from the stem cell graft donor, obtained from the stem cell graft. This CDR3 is CSGSSGSPSYNEQFF. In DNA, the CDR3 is TGCAGTGGATCTAGCGGGAGTCCCTCCTACAATGAGCAGTTCTTC.